Given below is one TCR beta chain in context. Its target is unknown. The sample comes from a study of T cell responses to AZD1222 COVID-19 vaccine. Study observations and caveats: Repertoires were collected only later (after the peak T cell response had occurred). Unmutated variant regions are reportedly targeted by nearly half of spike-specific TCRs. Across spike, vaccine-associated CD4 TCRs were found, dominant at 160-218 and 743-854. Recipients of AZD1222 seropositive at baseline numbered only 6 or 7.

The germline gives CDR1 SNHLY, CDR2 FYNNEI. CDR3 length: 20 amino acids. Trimming took 5 bases from V and 5 from J; bases not matched to a gene: 24. Only in-frame clones appear in the TCRdb table, and some are missing; sequencing was by immunoSEQ multiplex PCR. This sample has more than 100,000 clones, with roughly 93% found just once. V and J are TRBV2 and TRBJ2-5; TRBD2 matches 9 bases. The sample here was peripheral blood, taken on day 0 of AZD1222 vaccination. This TCR was sampled from an adult in good health. This CDR3 is CASSIPRGGGGAIGRETQYF. In nucleotides, the CDR3 is TGTGCCAGCAGTATACCTCGGGGAGGCGGGGGGGCGATAGGGCGGGAGACCCAGTACTTC.